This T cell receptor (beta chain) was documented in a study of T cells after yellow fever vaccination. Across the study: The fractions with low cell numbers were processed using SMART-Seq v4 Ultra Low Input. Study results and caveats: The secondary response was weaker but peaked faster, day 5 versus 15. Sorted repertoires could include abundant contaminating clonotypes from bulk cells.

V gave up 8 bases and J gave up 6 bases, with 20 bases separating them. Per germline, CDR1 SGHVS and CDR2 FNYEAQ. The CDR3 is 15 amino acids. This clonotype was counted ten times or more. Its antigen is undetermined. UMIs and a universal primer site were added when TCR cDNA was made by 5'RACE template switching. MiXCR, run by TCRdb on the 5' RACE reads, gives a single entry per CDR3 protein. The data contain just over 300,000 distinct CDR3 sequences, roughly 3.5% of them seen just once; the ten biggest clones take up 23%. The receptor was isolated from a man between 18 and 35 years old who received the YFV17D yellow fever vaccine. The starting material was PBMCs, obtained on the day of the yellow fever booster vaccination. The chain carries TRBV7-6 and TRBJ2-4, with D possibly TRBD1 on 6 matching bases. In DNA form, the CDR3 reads TGTGCCAGCTCCTATAACAGGGACGGAGGAAACATTCAGTACTTC. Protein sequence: CASSYNRDGGNIQYF.